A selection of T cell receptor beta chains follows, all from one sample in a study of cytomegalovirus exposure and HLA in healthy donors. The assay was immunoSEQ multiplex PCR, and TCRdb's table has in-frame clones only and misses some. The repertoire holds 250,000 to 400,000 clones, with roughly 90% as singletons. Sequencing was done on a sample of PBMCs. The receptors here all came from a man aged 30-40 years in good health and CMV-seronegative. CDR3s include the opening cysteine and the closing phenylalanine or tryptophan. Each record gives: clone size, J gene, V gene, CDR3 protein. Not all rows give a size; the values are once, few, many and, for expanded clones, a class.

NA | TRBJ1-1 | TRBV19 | CASSILGTLNTEAFF
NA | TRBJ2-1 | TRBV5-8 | CASSLFRGGLGEQFF
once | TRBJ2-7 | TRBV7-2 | CASSLARDRGYEQYF
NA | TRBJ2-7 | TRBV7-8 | CASTLLAVTYEQYF
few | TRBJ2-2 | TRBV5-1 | CASSWRLAGVNTGELFF
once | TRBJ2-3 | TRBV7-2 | CASSARTGAADTQYF
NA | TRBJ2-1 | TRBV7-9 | CASSRTRTSGGNRDEQFF
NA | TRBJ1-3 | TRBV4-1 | CASSQDRDRSGRNTIYF
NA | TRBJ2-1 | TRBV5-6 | CASRTWAYNEQFF
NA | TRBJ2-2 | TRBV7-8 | CASSPRTGKRAGELFF
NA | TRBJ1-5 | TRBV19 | CASSIPRQGRQPQHF
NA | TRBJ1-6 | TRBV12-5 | CASGVTGNYNSPLHF
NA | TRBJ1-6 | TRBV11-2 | CASSLGRWGGANSPLHF
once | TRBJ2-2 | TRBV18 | CASSPQLGELFF
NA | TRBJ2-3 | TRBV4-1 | CASSRYLDNTDTQYF